This is a list of T cell receptor beta chains from one sample in a study of blood T cells in healthy people across ages. MiXCR, applied by TCRdb to the 5' RACE reads, yields one record per CDR3 protein. The sample lists about 680,000 distinct CDR3 sequences; around 49% were seen once. The sequencing input was blood. The origin of the receptors is a woman aged 55 to 70 in good health. The CDR3 runs from the conserved cysteine through the conserved F or W. A D gene is named only where the DNA matches it firmly. Expanded clones are given a class, and other clones once, few, many or no size at all.

V: TRBV7-2
J: TRBJ1-2
D: TRBD1
size: NA
DNA: TGTGCCAGCAGCGTCAGGGGGCGCCTCTATGGCTACACCTTC
CDR3: CASSVRGRLYGYTF

V: TRBV28
J: TRBJ2-5
D: TRBD2
size: NA
DNA: TGTGCCAGCAGTTTAGTGGGAGGGGAGAAGACCCAGTACTTC
CDR3: CASSLVGGEKTQYF

V: TRBV4-2
J: TRBJ2-3
D: TRBD2
size: many
DNA: TGTGCCAGCAGCCAACCTAGCGGAGCTAGCACAGATACGCAGTATTTT
CDR3: CASSQPSGASTDTQYF

V: TRBV25-1
J: TRBJ2-5
D: TRBD2
size: NA
DNA: TGTGCCAGCAGTGAGGGACTAGCGGCCTACGCCGGAGAGACCCAGTACTTC
CDR3: CASSEGLAAYAGETQYF

V: TRBV9
J: TRBJ2-2
D: NA
size: NA
DNA: TGTGCCAGCACCAGGACCGAGGGCACCGGGGAGCTGTTTTTT
CDR3: CASTRTEGTGELFF

V: TRBV20-1
J: TRBJ2-1
D: NA
size: NA
DNA: TGCAGTGCTTCGGCTGTACAGGGAGGCAATGAGCAGTTCTTC
CDR3: CSASAVQGGNEQFF

V: TRBV7-2
J: TRBJ2-7
D: NA
size: few
DNA: TGTGCCAGCAGCTTAGAGGCAGGGCTAAGAAACGAGCAGTACTTC
CDR3: CASSLEAGLRNEQYF

V: TRBV20-1
J: TRBJ1-2
D: TRBD1
size: NA
DNA: TGCAGTGCTAGGCAGGGGGCTGGAAGCTATGGCTACACCTTC
CDR3: CSARQGAGSYGYTF

V: TRBV20-1
J: TRBJ2-7
D: NA
size: NA
DNA: TGCAGTGCTAGAGATCGGCAGAAAACCTACGAGCAGTACTTC
CDR3: CSARDRQKTYEQYF

V: TRBV4-3
J: TRBJ2-1
D: NA
size: few
DNA: TGCGCCAGCAGCCAAGATAGGTGGGCTTGGGATGAGCAGTTCTTC
CDR3: CASSQDRWAWDEQFF

V: TRBV7-2
J: TRBJ2-7
D: NA
size: NA
DNA: TGTGCCAGCAGCTCATCAAGACTCCACAATGAGCAGTACTTC
CDR3: CASSSSRLHNEQYF

V: TRBV20-1
J: TRBJ2-1
D: NA
size: NA
DNA: TGCAGTGCTAGAGAAGGGTCTAGCACCGACAATGAGCAGTTCTTC
CDR3: CSAREGSSTDNEQFF

V: TRBV10-3
J: TRBJ2-7
D: NA
size: few
DNA: TGTGCCACCAGTTATGAAAAACGCGAGCAGTACTTC
CDR3: CATSYEKREQYF

V: TRBV5-1
J: TRBJ1-6
D: NA
size: NA
DNA: TGCGCCAGCAGCTTGGGACGGACAGTGAATTCACCCCTCCACTTT
CDR3: CASSLGRTVNSPLHF

V: TRBV3-1
J: TRBJ2-3
D: TRBD2
size: NA
DNA: TGTGCCAGCAGCCTATGGGACTATCCAGATACGCAGTATTTT
CDR3: CASSLWDYPDTQYF

V: TRBV28
J: TRBJ2-1
D: TRBD2
size: NA
DNA: TGTGCCAGCATGCAACCGGGACTAGCGGGAGTTGAGCAGTTCTTC
CDR3: CASMQPGLAGVEQFF

V: TRBV7-2
J: TRBJ2-7
D: NA
size: few
DNA: TGTGCCAGCAGCTTAGTGGGGCAGGGCGAGCAGTACTTC
CDR3: CASSLVGQGEQYF

V: TRBV20-1
J: TRBJ2-7
D: TRBD1
size: NA
DNA: TGCAGTGCTTCTAAGACAGGGGTCTCCTACGAGCAGTACTTC
CDR3: CSASKTGVSYEQYF

V: TRBV4-2
J: TRBJ2-1
D: NA
size: NA
DNA: TGTGCCAGCAGCCAACCCTGGGATGAGCAGTTCTTC
CDR3: CASSQPWDEQFF

V: TRBV6-5
J: TRBJ2-7
D: TRBD1
size: NA
DNA: TGTGCCAGCAAAATAGGTGGAACAGGGGCGACCTACGAGCAGTACTTC
CDR3: CASKIGGTGATYEQYF

V: TRBV12-3/TRBV12-4
J: TRBJ2-3
D: NA
size: NA
DNA: TGTGCCAGCAGTTTTGTGGGAGTCAGCACAGATACGCAGTATTTT
CDR3: CASSFVGVSTDTQYF

V: TRBV14
J: TRBJ2-6
D: NA
size: NA
DNA: TGTGCCAGCAGCCAAGAGGCTGGGGTTGGGGCCAACGTCCTGACTTTC
CDR3: CASSQEAGVGANVLTF